This T cell receptor (beta chain) is drawn from a study of cytomegalovirus exposure and HLA in healthy donors. Study context: The study's early data release held roughly 91 million unique TCRs from HLA-typed donors.

To note about this clone: Its antigen is undetermined.

In the PCR, 60 Vbeta and 13 Jbeta primers were used. Only in-frame clones appear in the TCRdb table, and some are missing; sequencing was by immunoSEQ multiplex PCR. The sample holds under 200,000 clones, 65% to 85% seen once. Findings and limits, study-wide: Apart from CMV serostatus, no immune exposure information was available. In a later analysis, donors in an Asian-associated ancestry cluster reportedly had fewer N-insertions in productive TCRs than the cohort mean.

The material sequenced was PBMCs. The TCR was taken from a man aged 50 to 59 in good health and CMV-seronegative.

CDR3 coding DNA: TGTGCCATCAGTGAGTCTCGCGGGCAAGGCGATGATGGCTACACCTTC. Protein: CAISESRGQGDDGYTF. V gene TRBV10-3 combines with J gene TRBJ1-2; D ambiguous. V gave up 0 bases and J gave up 6 bases, with 17 bases separating them. Germline V lookup: CDR1 ENHRY, CDR2 SYGVKD. The CDR3 is made up of 16 amino acids.